This T cell receptor (beta chain) emerged from a study of Ad26.COV2.S vaccination and SARS-CoV-2 variants. Indicated treatment: over 15 received Ad26.COV2.S at low or high dose, single or two shots; about 5 received placebo; per-sample allocation not given. Day 63 after the first vaccine or placebo injection was the time point for sampling. Study conclusions and caveats: Recipients given vaccine exceeded placebo recipients in spike-specific TCR breadth. Vaccine recipients and placebo recipients showed similar non-spike TCR breadth.

TCRdb keeps only in-frame clones here, not all; method: immunoSEQ multiplex PCR. There are fewer than 500,000 clones in the sample; roughly nine tenths occur only once, and approximately 2.5% lies in the top ten. Germline CDR1 reads MDHEN; CDR2 reads SYDVKM. The germline V and J ends were trimmed by 2 bases and 5 bases, with 7 bases remaining between them. The CDR3 totals 13 residues. As to this clone: Antigen unknown.

The chain is built from TRBV28 and TRBJ1-5; D gene ambiguous. The TCR originated in a person aged 18-60 years who received the Ad26.COV2.S COVID-19 vaccine or a placebo. The sample here was peripheral blood, taken in a trial of Ad26.COV2.S vaccine versus placebo. The CDR3 reads CASSLVLDQPQHF. CDR3 bases: TGTGCCAGCAGTTTAGTCTTGGATCAGCCCCAGCATTTT.